This TCR beta chain was recorded in a study of OX40 agonist ivuxolimab in advanced cancers. Study results and limitations: Averaging showed that CD8+ T cells had more expanded clones than CD4+ did. Among expanded peripheral T cells, antigen specificity went undetermined.

Assay used: immunoSEQ multiplex PCR; TCRdb lists only in-frame clones, some missing. The sample holds approximately 58,000 clones, 75% to 80% seen once. This clone is categorized as medium-sized. Its antigen remains unidentified. The CDR3 loop spans 13 amino acids. Per germline, CDR1 MNHEY and CDR2 SVGAGI. The V gene lost 10 bases and the J gene lost 7 bases, with 16 bases spanning the gap. The receptor's source is an adult with an advanced solid tumor such as melanoma, head and neck, liver or kidney cancer. This sequence joins TRBV6-5 and TRBJ1-4, with D hard to call. The input for sequencing was CD4+ or CD8+ T cells sorted from blood, taken in a trial of the OX40 agonist ivuxolimab. The CDR3: CATLQHGSEKLFF. The CDR3 DNA reads TGTGCCACCCTTCAGCACGGTAGTGAAAAACTGTTTTTT.